This TCR beta chain was observed in a study of blood T cell repertoires in COVID-19. The wider study: Samples taken during acute and convalescent COVID-19 were collected in the United States, Italy and Spain.

Clones were read by immunoSEQ multiplex PCR, and TCRdb kept only the in-frame ones, dropping some. The data hold approximately 200,000 clones, with 86% observed a single time. V gave up 7 bases and J gave up 3 bases, with 9 bases separating them. This CDR3 region has 12 residues. Per germline, CDR1 KGHDR and CDR2 SFDVKD. Sequencing used PBMCs or T cells enriched from blood (not recorded which). This chain joins TRBV24-1 and TRBJ2-7; no reliable D call. The sequence derives from a woman aged 25 to 39 who had recovered from COVID-19. The CDR3 sequence is CATRLRCYEQYF. CDR3 nucleotides: TGTGCCACCAGGCTTAGATGCTACGAGCAGTACTTC.